These T cell receptor beta chains were read from a single sample in a study of CD8+CD57+ T cells in acquired aplastic anemia. TCRdb independently ran MiXCR on the reads; one entry per CDR3 protein. The table has about 210,000 distinct CDR3 sequences, around 60% seen once. Sequenced input: sorted CD4+, CD8+, or CD8+CD57+ T cells (not recorded which) from PBMCs. These receptors came from a human donor in good health. CDR3s include the opening cysteine and the closing phenylalanine or tryptophan. Each record gives: CDR3 length, D gene, J gene, clone size, V gene, CDR3 protein, CDR3 DNA. The D gene is left open where the match is weak. Size tells how often a clone was seen (once, few, many) or the class of an expanded clone, and some rows leave it out.

>15|TRBD2|TRBJ2-1|NA|TRBV6-5
CASSQGLAGNNEQFF
TGTGCCAGCAGCCAAGGACTAGCGGGGAATAATGAGCAGTTCTTC
>16|NA|TRBJ2-3|many|TRBV7-9
CASSPEAPASTDTQYF
TGTGCCAGCAGCCCAGAAGCGCCAGCTAGCACAGATACGCAGTATTTT
>14|NA|TRBJ2-3|many|TRBV6-6
CASSRGRVPDTQYF
TGTGCCAGCAGTAGGGGCAGGGTCCCAGATACGCAGTATTTT
>13|TRBD1|TRBJ2-7|few|TRBV10-3
CAISDRVSYEQYF
TGTGCCATAAGTGACAGGGTGTCCTACGAGCAGTACTTC
>16|NA|TRBJ1-1|NA|TRBV15
CATSRGRDKMNTEAFF
TGTGCCACCAGCAGAGGGCGGGACAAGATGAACACTGAAGCTTTCTTT
>15|NA|TRBJ1-2|many|TRBV9
CASSVMAAPNYGYTF
TGTGCCAGCAGCGTCATGGCCGCTCCTAACTATGGCTACACCTTC
>14|NA|TRBJ1-2|NA|TRBV20-1
CSARDKTSNYGYTF
TGCAGTGCTAGAGATAAGACATCCAACTATGGCTACACCTTC
>13|NA|TRBJ2-7|many|TRBV12-3/TRBV12-4
CASRIQGSYEQYF
TGTGCCAGCAGAATACAGGGCTCCTACGAGCAGTACTTC
>13|NA|TRBJ2-7|NA|TRBV7-3
CASSLDPVAEQYF
TGTGCCAGCAGCTTAGATCCGGTGGCGGAGCAGTACTTC
>14|TRBD2|TRBJ2-7|NA|TRBV29-1
CSARGLAVVYEQYF
TGCAGTGCTAGAGGTCTAGCGGTCGTCTACGAGCAGTACTTC
>13|TRBD1|TRBJ2-1|NA|TRBV20-1
CQPEGGTYNEQFF
TGCCAGCCGGAAGGGGGCACCTACAATGAGCAGTTCTTC
>16|NA|TRBJ2-1|many|TRBV9
CASSVVGGGAGNEQFF
TGTGCCAGCAGCGTAGTGGGTGGGGGGGCCGGGAATGAGCAGTTCTTC
>13|TRBD2|TRBJ2-4|once|TRBV2
CASTGTSGGSQYF
TGTGCCAGCACCGGGACTAGCGGGGGGAGTCAGTACTTC
>12|NA|TRBJ1-2|NA|TRBV29-1
CSVDHQGSDYTF
TGCAGCGTTGACCACCAGGGCAGTGACTACACCTTC
>14|TRBD1|TRBJ1-2|NA|TRBV7-8
CASSLLTGNYGYTF
TGTGCCAGCAGCTTGTTGACAGGGAACTATGGCTACACCTTC
>17|TRBD2|TRBJ2-5|NA|TRBV7-3
CASSFPGLAGGMETQYF
TGTGCCAGCAGCTTCCCGGGACTAGCGGGAGGTATGGAGACCCAGTACTTC
>15|NA|TRBJ1-1|NA|TRBV5-5
CASALGPTLNTEAFF
TGCGCCAGCGCCTTGGGCCCGACCTTGAACACTGAAGCTTTCTTT
>14|NA|TRBJ2-3|NA|TRBV19
CASTRGRITDTQYF
TGTGCCTCGACGAGGGGCCGAATCACAGATACGCAGTATTTT
>14|NA|TRBJ2-2|NA|TRBV12-3/TRBV12-4
CASATAPLSGELFF
TGTGCTAGTGCTACAGCCCCCTTATCCGGGGAGCTGTTTTTT
>14|TRBD1|TRBJ2-1|NA|TRBV10-3
CAIRPGGTDNEQFF
TGTGCCATCAGGCCCGGTGGGACAGACAATGAGCAGTTCTTC
>15|TRBD2|TRBJ2-7|NA|TRBV19
CASSIALAQPYEQYF
TGTGCCAGTAGTATAGCACTAGCGCAACCCTACGAGCAGTACTTC
>17|NA|TRBJ2-6|NA|TRBV6-4
CASSRFRSGFGANVLTF
TGTGCCAGCAGTCGCTTCCGATCAGGGTTTGGGGCCAACGTCCTGACTTTC
>13|NA|TRBJ2-7|NA|TRBV20-1
CSARELRSYEQYF
TGCAGTGCTAGAGAACTGAGGTCCTACGAGCAGTACTTC
>13|NA|TRBJ2-1|many|TRBV27
CASSFGGDNEQFF
TGTGCCAGCAGTTTCGGGGGCGACAATGAGCAGTTCTTC
>13|NA|TRBJ2-1|NA|TRBV20-1
CSAPGTLYNEQFF
TGCAGTGCTCCCGGGACTCTCTACAATGAGCAGTTCTTC
>17|TRBD2|TRBJ2-7|once|TRBV15
CATSSQGTSGIGYEQYF
TGTGCCACCAGTTCTCAAGGTACTAGCGGGATTGGATACGAGCAGTACTTC
>14|NA|TRBJ1-1|NA|TRBV19
CASRVGSKNTEAFF
TGTGCCAGTAGGGTAGGCAGCAAGAACACTGAAGCTTTCTTT
>13|NA|TRBJ1-1|NA|TRBV10-3
CAINQGATTEAFF
TGTGCCATCAACCAGGGAGCGACCACTGAAGCTTTCTTT
>12|NA|TRBJ2-5|NA|TRBV20-1
CSAPKDVGTQYF
TGCAGTGCTCCAAAAGACGTAGGGACCCAGTACTTC
>15|TRBD2|TRBJ2-1|NA|TRBV25-1
CASSVAGVGNNEQFF
TGTGCCAGCAGTGTAGCGGGAGTAGGGAACAATGAGCAGTTCTTC
>14|NA|TRBJ2-5|NA|TRBV7-8
CASSLGGGMETQYF
TGTGCCAGCAGCCTAGGGGGGGGCATGGAGACCCAGTACTTC
>12|NA|TRBJ2-6|NA|TRBV25-1
CASRAGANVLTF
TGTGCCAGCAGGGCTGGGGCCAACGTCCTGACTTTC
>13|NA|TRBJ2-3|NA|TRBV5-1
CASSLTGLDTQYF
TGCGCCAGCAGCCTAACAGGGTTAGATACGCAGTATTTT
>13|NA|TRBJ1-1|many|TRBV20-1
CSAADSLNTEAFF
TGCAGTGCCGCCGACAGCTTGAACACTGAAGCTTTCTTT
>14|NA|TRBJ1-2|NA|TRBV7-8
CASSLELGLAGYTF
TGTGCCAGCAGCTTAGAATTGGGACTAGCTGGCTACACCTTC
>16|NA|TRBJ2-1|NA|TRBV7-2
CASSLSGGTSIGEQFF
TGTGCCAGCAGCTTATCGGGCGGGACGTCCATTGGTGAGCAGTTCTTC
>20|TRBD2|TRBJ2-7|NA|TRBV4-1
CASSQDSLGLAGNLPYEQYF
TGCGCCAGCAGCCAAGATTCTCTGGGACTAGCGGGGAACCTTCCCTACGAGCAGTACTTC
>13|TRBD2|TRBJ2-1|medium-sized|TRBV28
CASSWGTSGEQFF
TGTGCCAGCAGTTGGGGGACTAGCGGAGAGCAGTTCTTC
>15|NA|TRBJ2-6|NA|TRBV6-6
CASSYDSDGANVLTF
TGTGCCAGCAGCTATGACAGTGATGGGGCCAACGTCCTGACTTTC
>14|NA|TRBJ1-2|NA|TRBV7-2
CASSLGTTNYGYTF
TGTGCCAGCAGCTTAGGGACAACTAACTATGGCTACACCTTC
>13|TRBD1|TRBJ1-5|NA|TRBV20-1
CSASQGDNQPQHF
TGCAGTGCTAGCCAGGGGGACAATCAGCCCCAGCATTTT
>14|NA|TRBJ1-6|once|TRBV7-2
CASSESPQNSSLHF
TGTGCCAGCAGCGAAAGCCCGCAGAATTCATCCCTCCACTTT
>15|NA|TRBJ2-7|NA|TRBV5-1
CASSLNTGNSYEQYF
TGCGCCAGCAGCTTGAATACAGGGAACTCCTACGAGCAGTACTTC
>16|TRBD1|TRBJ2-7|NA|TRBV19
CASANIPDRGGYEQYF
TGTGCCAGCGCCAACATCCCAGACAGGGGTGGGTACGAGCAGTACTTC
>15|NA|TRBJ1-5|NA|TRBV9
CASSPRGRRNQPQHF
TGTGCCAGCAGCCCGCGGGGGAGGAGGAATCAGCCCCAGCATTTT
>13|NA|TRBJ2-7|many|TRBV7-8
CASSLGTSLEQYF
TGTGCCAGCAGCTTAGGGACATCTCTCGAGCAGTACTTC
>16|TRBD1|TRBJ2-2|NA|TRBV10-3
CAISPLGQGAGGELFF
TGTGCCATCAGCCCCCTCGGGCAGGGGGCCGGCGGGGAGCTGTTTTTT
>18|TRBD2|TRBJ2-5|few|TRBV7-2
CASSSPPAGVTGGETQYF
TGTGCCAGCAGTTCACCACCAGCGGGGGTAACGGGTGGGGAGACCCAGTACTTC
>15|NA|TRBJ2-5|once|TRBV10-3
CAISDKVGGQETQYF
TGTGCCATCAGTGATAAGGTGGGGGGCCAAGAGACCCAGTACTTC
>17|NA|TRBJ2-5|NA|TRBV4-1
CASSQDGTSSNRETQYF
TGCGCCAGCAGCCAAGATGGCACTAGCAGCAATCGGGAGACCCAGTACTTC
>15|NA|TRBJ1-2|many|TRBV6-2/TRBV6-3
CASSLAGGADYGYTF
TGTGCCAGCAGCCTTGCCGGGGGCGCTGACTATGGCTACACCTTC
>15|NA|TRBJ1-4|NA|TRBV24-1
CATSDSRDSGEKLFF
TGTGCCACCAGTGATTCCCGGGATTCGGGTGAAAAACTGTTTTTT
>13|NA|TRBJ2-2|NA|TRBV7-9
CASTGGNTGELFF
TGTGCCAGCACCGGAGGGAACACCGGGGAGCTGTTTTTT
>16|NA|TRBJ1-2|NA|TRBV19
CASSIDRSGRNYGYTF
TGTGCCAGTAGTATAGATCGTTCGGGGAGGAACTATGGCTACACCTTC
>16|NA|TRBJ1-5|NA|TRBV4-1
CASSQEPLSENQPQHF
TGCGCCAGCAGCCAAGAACCGCTGTCTGAGAATCAGCCCCAGCATTTT